This is a list of T cell receptor beta chains from one sample in a study of blood T cell repertoires in COVID-19. Using immunoSEQ multiplex PCR, the repertoire was profiled, and TCRdb retains in-frame clones only, with some absent. The table records roughly 160,000 clones, 70% to 90% of them present only once. The source material was peripheral blood. The origin of the receptors is a man aged 50 or older with active or convalescent COVID-19. The CDR3 runs from the conserved cysteine through the conserved F or W.

TRBV5-6	TRBJ2-5	CASSFAPSVGFETQYF
TRBV7-9	TRBJ2-1	CASSAPLGLALVDEQFF
TRBV5-1	TRBJ2-7	CASSFDTGGYEQYF
TRBV28	TRBJ1-4	CALRGFNEKLFF
TRBV15	TRBJ2-1	CATSRAQGVGAEQFF
TRBV9	TRBJ1-3	CASSVAGDPRDTIYF
TRBV15	TRBJ2-5	CATSREGIAGGRETQYF
TRBV7-2	TRBJ1-2	CASSSSRGSLLGYTF
TRBV12-3/TRBV12-4	TRBJ2-3	CASTPNRGGTQYF
TRBV11-3	TRBJ1-1	CASSLDTGNTEAFF
TRBV12-1	TRBJ1-5	CASSFRGQVDTPQHF
TRBV11-3	TRBJ2-7	CASSSGGTTSYEQYF
TRBV19	TRBJ1-2	CASSTRGNYGYTF